This T cell receptor beta chain was recorded in a study of blood T cell repertoires in COVID-19. At the level of the study: Whether acute or convalescent, the COVID-19 samples came from the United States, Italy and Spain. T cells, B-cell-depleted T cells, or PBMCs provided the cDNA or gDNA that served as material.

The authors' processing: Amplifying reference gene primers gave estimates of nucleated cell counts. TCRdb's copy holds only in-frame clones and misses some; the assay was immunoSEQ multiplex PCR. V and J calls and clone size follow that table, whereas D and trimming were derived from the DNA. The sample includes roughly 15,000 clones, approximately 92% of them seen just once. The germline V gene has CDR1 GTSNPN and CDR2 SVGIG (reference sequence). V lost 2 bases and J 3 bases, leaving 10 bases between the germline ends. The CDR3 is 13 amino acids. The sample was peripheral blood. This chain uses TRBV30 with TRBJ1-1, with a possible D match to TRBD1 (6 bases). The origin of this receptor is a human donor with active COVID-19. The donor label of this sample is uncertain. Here the CDR3 reads CAWSRGADTEAFF. The CDR3 DNA sequence: TGTGCCTGGAGTCGGGGGGCCGACACTGAAGCTTTCTTT.